The clone carrying this T cell receptor (beta chain) was observed once. Assay used: immunoSEQ multiplex PCR; TCRdb lists only in-frame clones, some missing. The data show hundreds of thousands of clones, with around four fifths seen just once and roughly 4.8% held by the top ten. These data belong to a study of blood T cell repertoires in COVID-19. Participants, roughly 18 to 90 years old, spanned fewer than 30 US areas. Input material: PBMCs or T cells enriched from blood (not recorded which). The sequence was collected from a woman between 50 and 59 years old who had been exposed to COVID-19.

The CDR3: CASSESDRRSGNTIYF. CDR3 in DNA: TGTGCCAGCAGTGAAAGCGACAGGCGCTCTGGAAACACCATATATTTT. The chain has TRBV6-1 and TRBJ1-3, with a weak D call TRBD1 (6 bases). This CDR3 spans 16 amino acids. CDR1 is MNHNS, CDR2 SASEGT, per germline. V lost 2 bases, J lost 0 bases, and 11 bases lay in between.